This T cell receptor (beta chain) was observed in a study of cytomegalovirus exposure and HLA in healthy donors. The wider study: Within an early data release were 65 million to 90 million unique TCRs drawn from HLA-typed donors. Whole-study findings and limits: More clonal expansion characterized HLA-associated TCR beta chains than equally common others in a later analysis. Trimming of TCR beta V- and J-genes showed a link, identified in a later analysis, to a missense DCLRE1C variant.

The CDR3 has 16 residues. Germline lookup yields CDR1 SGHTA and CDR2 FQGNSA. Trimming took 4 bases from V and 3 from J, leaving 16 bases between them. Of note for this clone: The antigen is undetermined.

PCR employed 60 Vbeta and 13 Jbeta primers. Produced via immunoSEQ multiplex PCR; TCRdb's table is partial and in-frame only. Among 80,000 to 95,000 clones listed, 65% to 80% were seen once. Each donor was healthy, and each was a bone marrow donor. The TCR was taken from a woman in her forties or fifties in good health and CMV-seropositive. Sequencing was carried out using PBMCs. The chain is built from TRBV7-2 and TRBJ1-5; possible D gene TRBD1, 6 bases. The CDR3 DNA sequence: TGTGCCAGCAGCTCCCAGATCACAGGGAACAATCAGCCCCAGCATTTT. Its protein is CASSSQITGNNQPQHF.